This TCR beta chain stems from a study of T cells in Graves' hyperthyroidism and ophthalmopathy. Study-wide results and caveats: Clonotypes that were expanded in thyroid above 0.001 mostly appeared in blood too. Ophthalmopathy, as predicted by the model, came a median about six months after the prediction.

Amplification targeted TCR beta CDR3 regions from RNA transcripts. The HTBI set primed first-round TCR CDR3 RT-PCR. TCRdb called the multiplex PCR reads again in MiXCR, with one record for every CDR3 protein. The sample consists of 400,000 to 500,000 distinct CDR3 sequences, approximately 15% of them appearing once. In its sample, this clonotype was seen a few times. Its antigen remains unknown. For Graves' hyperthyroidism to be stable, ophthalmopathy could not progress within 18 months. Patients having uncontrolled infection, another autoimmune disease, pregnancy or lactation were not included. CDR1 is MGHRA, CDR2 YSYEKL, per germline. V was cut by 2 bases and J by 1 base, with 6 bases left in between. This CDR3 is built from 13 residues.

The clonotype was recovered from a woman younger than 35 with Graves' hyperthyroidism. The rearrangement links TRBV4-1 to TRBJ2-7, with D unclear. The sequenced sample consisted of blood. The CDR3 DNA is TGCGCCAGCAGCCAACTGGTTTCCTACGAGCAGTACTTC. The encoded protein is CASSQLVSYEQYF.